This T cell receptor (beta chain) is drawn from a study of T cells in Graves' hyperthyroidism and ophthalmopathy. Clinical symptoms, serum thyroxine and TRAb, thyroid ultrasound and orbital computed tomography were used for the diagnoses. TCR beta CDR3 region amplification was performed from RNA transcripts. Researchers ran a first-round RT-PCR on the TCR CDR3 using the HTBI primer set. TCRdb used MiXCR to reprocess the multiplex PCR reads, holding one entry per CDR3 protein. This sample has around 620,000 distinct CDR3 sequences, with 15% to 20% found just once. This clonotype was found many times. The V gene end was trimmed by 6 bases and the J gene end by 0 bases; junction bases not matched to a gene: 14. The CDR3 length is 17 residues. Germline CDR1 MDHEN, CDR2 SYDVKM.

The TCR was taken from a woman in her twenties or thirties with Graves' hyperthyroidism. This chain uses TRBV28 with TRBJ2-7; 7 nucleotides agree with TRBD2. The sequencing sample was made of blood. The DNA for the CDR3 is TGTGCCAGCAGGGTCAGGTTCGCGGGAGCCTTCTCCTACGAGCAGTACTTC. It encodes CASRVRFAGAFSYEQYF.